Included here is one T cell receptor (beta chain) sequence, with context. The record originates from a study of T cell changes during pregnancy in multiple sclerosis. Germline-derived CDR1 and CDR2 are SGHRS and YFSETQ. The CDR3 length is 14 residues. Trimming shortened V by 3 bases and J by 0 bases, and 8 bases separated the two germline ends. Sequencing used immunoSEQ multiplex PCR; TCRdb keeps in-frame clones, though not all of them. The profile shows about 34,000 clones, roughly 88% of them singletons. This chain connects TRBV5-1 to TRBJ2-3; D is unresolved. Source: peripheral blood, taken in the second trimester of pregnancy. The origin of this receptor is a female donor in good health, enrolled as a control in a pregnancy study. Here the CDR3 DNA reads TGCGCCAGCAGCTCCCTCTCTAGCACAGATACGCAGTATTTT. It encodes CASSSLSSTDTQYF.